The clone carrying this T cell receptor beta chain was seen at least ten times. The antigen remains undetermined. Trimming took off 4 bases at V and 1 base at J, with 13 bases between the two ends. The CDR3 totals 15 residues. The data derive from a study of early T cells in non-severe SARS-CoV-2 infection. In the study overall: Bulk RNA from unsorted whole blood was sequenced; chains were unpaired. Study findings and constraints: Anti-spike CD8 responses were favored by VDJdb matching, which missed private and CD4 specificities.

Researchers attached unique molecular identifiers to individual cDNA molecules. Each CDR3 protein gets one entry after TCRdb re-called the 5' RACE reads with MiXCR. Of tens of thousands of distinct CDR3 sequences listed, approximately 4.7% were seen once; the top ten hold 10% to 14%. The sample taken for sequencing was whole blood. The sequence was collected from an adult who was a healthcare worker with PCR-confirmed SARS-CoV-2 infection or an uninfected control (not recorded which). The chain uses TRBV12-3 or TRBV12-4 and TRBJ1-1; D remains ambiguous. The CDR3 nucleotides read TGTGCCAGCAGTTCAAGGAGGGCGGGGAACACTGAAGCTTTCTTT. Residues: CASSSRRAGNTEAFF.